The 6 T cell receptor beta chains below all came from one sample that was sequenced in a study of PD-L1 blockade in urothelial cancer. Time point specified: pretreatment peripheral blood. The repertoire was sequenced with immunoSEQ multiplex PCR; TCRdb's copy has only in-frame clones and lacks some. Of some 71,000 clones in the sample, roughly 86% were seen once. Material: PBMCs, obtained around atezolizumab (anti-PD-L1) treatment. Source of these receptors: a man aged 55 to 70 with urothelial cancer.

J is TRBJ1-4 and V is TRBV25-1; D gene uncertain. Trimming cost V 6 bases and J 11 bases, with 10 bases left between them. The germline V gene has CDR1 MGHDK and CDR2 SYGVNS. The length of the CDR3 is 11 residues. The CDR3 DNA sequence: TGTGCCAGCAGCCTACTAGGGAAACTGTTTTTT. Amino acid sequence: CASSLLGKLFF. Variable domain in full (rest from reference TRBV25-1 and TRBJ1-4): EADIYQTPRYLVIGTGKKITLECSQTMGHDKMYWYQQDPGMELHLIHYSYGVNSTEKGDLSSESTVSRIRTEHFPLTLESARPSHTSQYLCASSLLGKLFFGSGTQLSVL.

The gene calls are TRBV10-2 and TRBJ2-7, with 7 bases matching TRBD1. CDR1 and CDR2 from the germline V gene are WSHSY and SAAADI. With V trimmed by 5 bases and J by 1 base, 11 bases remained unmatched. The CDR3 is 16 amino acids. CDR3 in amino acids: CASSSIPGQRSYEQYF. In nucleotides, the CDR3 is TGCGCCAGCAGTTCGATTCCGGGACAGAGATCCTACGAGCAGTACTTC.

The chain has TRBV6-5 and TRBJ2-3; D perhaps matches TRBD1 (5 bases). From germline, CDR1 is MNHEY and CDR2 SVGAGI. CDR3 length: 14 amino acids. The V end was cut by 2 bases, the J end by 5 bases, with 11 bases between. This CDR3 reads CASSYVGAEDTQYF. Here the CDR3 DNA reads TGTGCCAGCAGTTACGTAGGGGCAGAAGATACGCAGTATTTT.

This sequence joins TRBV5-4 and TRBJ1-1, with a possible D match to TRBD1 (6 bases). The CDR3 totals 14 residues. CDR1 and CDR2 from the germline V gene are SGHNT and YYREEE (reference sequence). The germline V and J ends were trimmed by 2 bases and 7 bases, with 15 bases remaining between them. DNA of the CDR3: TGTGCCAGCAGCTTAAACAGGGCCCCCCTTGAAGCTTTCTTT. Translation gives CASSLNRAPLEAFF.

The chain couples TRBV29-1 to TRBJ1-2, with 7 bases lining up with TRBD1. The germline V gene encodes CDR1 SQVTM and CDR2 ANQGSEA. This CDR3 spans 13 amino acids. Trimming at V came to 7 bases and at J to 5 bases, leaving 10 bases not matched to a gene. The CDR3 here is CSAYGAGQYGYTF. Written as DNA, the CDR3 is TGCAGCGCCTACGGGGCGGGACAGTATGGCTACACCTTC. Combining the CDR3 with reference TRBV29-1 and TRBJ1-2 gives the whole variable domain SAVISQKPSRDICQRGTSLTIQCQVDSQVTMMFWYRQQPGQSLTLIATANQGSEATYESGFVIDKFPISRPNLTFSTLTVSNMSPEDSSIYLCSAYGAGQYGYTFGSGTRLTVV.

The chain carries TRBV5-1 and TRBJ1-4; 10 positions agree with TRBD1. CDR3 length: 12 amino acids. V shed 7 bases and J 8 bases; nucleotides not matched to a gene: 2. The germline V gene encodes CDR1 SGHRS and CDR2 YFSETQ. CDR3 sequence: CASRGQGEKLFF. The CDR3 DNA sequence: TGCGCCAGCCGGGGACAGGGGGAAAAACTGTTTTTT.